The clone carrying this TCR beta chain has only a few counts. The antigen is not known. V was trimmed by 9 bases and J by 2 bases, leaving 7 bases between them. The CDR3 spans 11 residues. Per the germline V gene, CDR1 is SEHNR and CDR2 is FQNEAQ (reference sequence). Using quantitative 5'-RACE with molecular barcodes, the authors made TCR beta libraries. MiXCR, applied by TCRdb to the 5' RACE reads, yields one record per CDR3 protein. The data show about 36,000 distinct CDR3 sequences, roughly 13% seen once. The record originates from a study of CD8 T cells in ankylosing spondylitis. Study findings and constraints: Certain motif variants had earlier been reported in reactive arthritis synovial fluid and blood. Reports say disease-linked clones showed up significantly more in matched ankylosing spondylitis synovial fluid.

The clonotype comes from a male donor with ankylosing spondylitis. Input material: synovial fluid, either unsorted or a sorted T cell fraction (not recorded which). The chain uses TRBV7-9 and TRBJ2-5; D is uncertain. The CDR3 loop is CASWVQETQYF. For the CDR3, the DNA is TGTGCCAGTTGGGTACAAGAGACCCAGTACTTC.